Below, 27 T cell receptor beta chains from the same sample are listed, as sequenced in a study of blood T cell repertoires in COVID-19. Sequencing used immunoSEQ multiplex PCR; TCRdb keeps in-frame clones, though not all of them. Among fewer than 400,000 clones listed, about 86% were seen once. What was sequenced was peripheral blood. Receptor source: a young man with active or convalescent COVID-19.

V and J are TRBV2 and TRBJ2-5; the match to TRBD2 covers 12 bases. The trim removed 11 bases at V and 2 bases at J, leaving 6 bases unmatched. Germline V gene sequence: CDR1 SNHLY, CDR2 FYNNEI. The CDR3 is 14 residues long. CDR3 DNA sequence: TGTGCCTCTCGGACTAGCGGGGCTCAAGAGACCCAGTACTTC. Translating gives CASRTSGAQETQYF.

The V call is TRBV18, the J call TRBJ1-5, with TRBD1 matching over 8 bases. Trimming cost V 6 bases and J 11 bases; bases outside gene matches: 6. The CDR3 is 12 amino acids. The germline CDR1 and CDR2 sequences are KGHSH and LQKENI. The DNA of the CDR3 is TGTGCCAGCTCCGTGGACAGGGTTGCCCAGCATTTT. It is translated as CASSVDRVAQHF.

The chain has TRBV27 and TRBJ1-5; tentative D call: TRBD1 (5 bases). The V end was cut by 7 bases, the J end by 5 bases, with 15 bases between. This CDR3 is 14 amino acids long. The germline V gene has CDR1 MNHEY and CDR2 SMNVEV (reference sequence). This chain's CDR3 is CASIKRGGDQPQHF. The CDR3 bases are TGTGCCAGCATCAAACGGGGGGGAGATCAGCCCCAGCATTTT.

The chain uses TRBV5-1 and TRBJ1-1; the D is unclear. The CDR3 has 13 residues. Trimming removed 0 bases at V and 6 bases at J, with 9 bases between. Germline CDR1 is SGHRS and CDR2 is YFSETQ. The CDR3 reads CASSLAGFPEAFF. The CDR3, as DNA: TGCGCCAGCAGCTTGGCGGGGTTCCCTGAAGCTTTCTTT.

The genes are TRBV29-1 and TRBJ2-1, with 13 nucleotides matching TRBD2. The CDR3 extends over 13 amino acids. The germline V gene encodes CDR1 SQVTM and CDR2 ANQGSEA. V shed 6 bases and J 6 bases; nucleotides not matched to a gene: 2. Written as DNA, the CDR3 is TGCAGCGTCACTAGCGGGGGGGGCAATGAGCAGTTCTTC. It translates to CSVTSGGGNEQFF.

This rearrangement joins TRBV28 to TRBJ1-6; 7 bases align to TRBD1. Trimming removed 5 bases from V and 8 bases from J; junction bases left unmatched: 9. The germline V gene has CDR1 MDHEN and CDR2 SYDVKM. The CDR3 extends over 15 amino acids. The CDR3 is CASSPPTGSHSPLHF. CDR3 bases: TGTGCCAGCAGTCCCCCGACAGGGTCCCATTCACCCCTCCACTTT. Using reference TRBV28 and TRBJ1-6 for the parts outside the CDR3, the full variable domain is DVKVTQSSRYLVKRTGEKVFLECVQDMDHENMFWYRQDPGLGLRLIYFSYDVKMKEKGDIPEGYSVSREKKERFSLILESASTNQTSMYLCASSPPTGSHSPLHFGNGTRLTVT.

The rearrangement uses TRBV19 and TRBJ1-6; TRBD1 matches at 8 bases. Germline V lookup: CDR1 LNHDA, CDR2 SQIVND (reference sequence). Trimming at V came to 2 bases and at J to 7 bases, leaving 4 bases not matched to a gene. This CDR3 comprises 15 residues. In DNA, the CDR3 is TGTGCCAGTAGTATACCCTGGACAGGGAATTCACCCCTCCACTTT. Residues: CASSIPWTGNSPLHF.

The sample holds one count of this clone. The rearrangement joins TRBV9 to TRBJ1-3; 7 nucleotides match TRBD1. CDR1 SGDLS and CDR2 YYNGEE come from the germline V gene. This CDR3 spans 16 amino acids. The V gene end was trimmed by 3 bases and the J gene end by 2 bases; junction bases not matched to a gene: 8. The CDR3 is CASSGRQGRTGNTIYF. The CDR3 nucleotides read TGTGCCAGCAGCGGGAGACAGGGCCGGACTGGAAACACCATATATTTT.

V usage is TRBV2 and J usage is TRBJ2-5, with 10 bases aligning to TRBD2. Looked up from germline, CDR1 is SNHLY and CDR2 is FYNNEI. The CDR3 is 13 residues long. V lost 6 bases and J lost 5; bases outside the gene matches: 3. This chain's CDR3 is CASSLAGVETQYF. CDR3 coding DNA: TGTGCCAGCAGCCTAGCGGGGGTGGAGACCCAGTACTTC.

In this sample, this clone turned up once. V gene TRBV29-1 combines with J gene TRBJ1-1, with D possibly TRBD1 on 5 matching bases. From germline, CDR1 is SQVTM and CDR2 ANQGSEA. CDR3 length equals 12 residues. The ends were cut back, 6 bases at V and 4 bases at J, with 12 bases in the middle. As DNA, the CDR3 is TGCAGCGTCGAAACAAGGGGCACTGAAGCTTTCTTT. Protein product: CSVETRGTEAFF. Based on the CDR3 plus reference TRBV29-1 and TRBJ1-1, the full variable domain is SAVISQKPSRDICQRGTSLTIQCQVDSQVTMMFWYRQQPGQSLTLIATANQGSEATYESGFVIDKFPISRPNLTFSTLTVSNMSPEDSSIYLCSVETRGTEAFFGQGTRLTVV.

A word on this clone: This sample also contains other DNA sequences that code for the same CDR3. V usage is TRBV5-1 and J usage is TRBJ1-1; tentative D call: TRBD1 (5 bases). Trimming took off 4 bases at V and 2 bases at J, with 9 bases between the two ends. This CDR3 is built from 13 residues. The germline CDR1 and CDR2 sequences are SGHRS and YFSETQ. The CDR3: CASSLDINTEAFF. In DNA form, the CDR3 reads TGCGCCAGCAGCCTGGACATAAACACTGAAGCTTTCTTT.

The gene calls are TRBV18 and TRBJ1-1, with D possibly TRBD1 on 6 matching bases. CDR3 length: 12 amino acids. V was cut by 6 bases and J by 6 bases, with 11 bases left in between. The germline gives CDR1 KGHSH, CDR2 LQKENI. The CDR3 is CASSGGRAEAFF. The CDR3 DNA follows: TGTGCCAGCTCGGGGGGGCGGGCTGAAGCTTTCTTT.

Note on this clone: In the same sample, other DNA sequences code for this CDR3. The chain uses TRBV2 and TRBJ2-3; D remains ambiguous. The V end lost 6 bases, the J end lost 3 bases, and 4 bases lay between the germline ends. The CDR3 consists of 11 residues. Germline CDR1 SNHLY, CDR2 FYNNEI. The CDR3: CASSLTDTQYF. The CDR3 coding sequence is TGTGCCAGCAGCCTTACAGATACGCAGTATTTT.

The gene calls are TRBV6-2 or TRBV6-3 and TRBJ1-2; weak D call: TRBD1 (5 bases). Germline V CDR1 and CDR2: MNHEY, SVGEGT. The CDR3 loop spans 14 amino acids. V was trimmed by 2 bases and J by 3 bases, leaving 10 bases between them. CDR3 sequence (DNA): TGTGCCAGCAGTTACGCGGGGGACCACTATGGCTACACCTTC. Residues: CASSYAGDHYGYTF.

The rearrangement links TRBV5-6 to TRBJ1-4, with unresolved D. CDR1 is SGHDT and CDR2 is YYEEEE in the germline V gene. The CDR3 totals 14 residues. V gave up 5 bases and J gave up 4 bases, with 12 bases separating them. CDR3 DNA: TGTGCCAGCAGTAGACGTACGGGTAATGAAAAACTGTTTTTT. Translated, it gives CASSRRTGNEKLFF.

CDR3 loop: CASSATGRTSSYEQYF. For the CDR3, the DNA is TGTGCCAGCAGTGCGACAGGCCGCACGAGCTCCTACGAGCAGTACTTC. V usage is TRBV28 and J usage is TRBJ2-7; D is perhaps TRBD1 (6 bases). Germline V gene lookup returns CDR1 MDHEN and CDR2 SYDVKM. The CDR3 totals 16 residues. Trimming took off 5 bases at V and 0 bases at J, with 17 bases between the two ends. Complete variable domain (other parts from reference TRBV28 and TRBJ2-7): DVKVTQSSRYLVKRTGEKVFLECVQDMDHENMFWYRQDPGLGLRLIYFSYDVKMKEKGDIPEGYSVSREKKERFSLILESASTNQTSMYLCASSATGRTSSYEQYFGPGTRLTVT.

The V gene is TRBV7-8, the J gene TRBJ2-1; TRBD2 is a possible D gene (6 bases). This CDR3 has 12 residues. CDR1 and CDR2 (germline): SGHVS, FQNEAQ. Between the trimmed V and J ends, which lost 3 bases and 10 bases, there was a span of 10 bases. CDR3 bases: TGTGCCAGCAGCTTTTTAGGGAGGGAGCAGTTCTTC. This encodes CASSFLGREQFF.

This clone appeared a few times. The chain uses TRBV6-5 and TRBJ2-5; 7 nucleotides line up with TRBD2. The trim removed 4 bases at V and 5 bases at J, leaving 4 bases unmatched. The germline gives CDR1 MNHEY, CDR2 SVGAGI. The CDR3 has 13 residues. The CDR3 DNA sequence: TGTGCCAGCAGTTGGGGGGAGGGCGAGACCCAGTACTTC. Translating gives CASSWGEGETQYF.

The chain employs TRBV5-4 and TRBJ1-2; 7 nucleotides line up with TRBD1. There are 16 residues in the CDR3. V dropped 2 bases and J dropped 0; count of bases not matched to a gene: 7. Per germline, CDR1 SGHNT and CDR2 YYREEE (reference sequence). The chain's CDR3 is CASSFPRDRANYGYTF. The CDR3 DNA reads as TGTGCCAGCAGCTTCCCCCGGGACAGAGCTAACTATGGCTACACCTTC.

The CDR3 DNA sequence: TGTGCCAGCAGTGAGCCTAGCACAGATACGCAGTATTTT. It translates to CASSEPSTDTQYF. The chain couples TRBV28 to TRBJ2-3, with unresolved D. The V and J ends lost 5 bases and 0 bases respectively, with 6 bases between them. Germline loops: CDR1 MDHEN, CDR2 SYDVKM. This CDR3 has 13 amino acids.

This chain connects TRBV28 to TRBJ1-3; no definite D call. V was trimmed by 2 bases and J by 2 bases, leaving 10 bases between them. Germline lookup yields CDR1 MDHEN and CDR2 SYDVKM. This CDR3 has 15 residues. CDR3 region: CASSLSVGAGNTIYF. As DNA, the CDR3 is TGTGCCAGCAGTTTAAGCGTCGGGGCTGGAAACACCATATATTTT.

The genes are TRBV7-6 and TRBJ2-7, with 7 nucleotides matching TRBD2. The V and J ends lost 4 bases and 1 base, in that order; junction bases with no gene match: 4. CDR1 SGHVS and CDR2 FNYEAQ come from the germline V gene. CDR3 length: 14 amino acids. The CDR3 DNA reads as TGTGCCAGCAGCTCGGGGGGAAGGTCCTACGAGCAGTACTTC. It encodes CASSSGGRSYEQYF.

The table lists this clone with a few counts. The V gene is TRBV27, the J gene TRBJ2-1, with D possibly being TRBD2 (5 bases). Deletions cut 4 bases from V and 4 bases from J, with 8 bases between. Germline-derived CDR1 and CDR2 are MNHEY and SMNVEV (reference sequence). This CDR3 region has 13 residues. The CDR3 bases are TGTGCCAGCAGTTCCCAGCGGTACAATGAGCAGTTCTTC. This codes for CASSSQRYNEQFF.

The chain uses TRBV5-1 and TRBJ1-1; TRBD1 agrees at 8 bases. With 4 bases clipped from V and 2 bases from J, the junction kept 4 bases outside the gene matches. The CDR3 totals 14 residues. Germline V gene lookup returns CDR1 SGHRS and CDR2 YFSETQ. CDR3 loop: CASSPGTGNTEAFF. CDR3 bases: TGCGCCAGCAGCCCTGGGACAGGAAACACTGAAGCTTTCTTT.

The rearrangement links TRBV11-2 to TRBJ2-3; D is undetermined. Germline V lookup: CDR1 SGHAT, CDR2 FQNNGV. The CDR3 totals 15 residues. V dropped 5 bases and J dropped 5 bases, with 17 bases sitting between them. CDR3 DNA sequence: TGTGCCAGCAGCAAGGAGCCCTTTAATGTAGATACGCAGTATTTT. This codes for CASSKEPFNVDTQYF.

This clone was detected only a few times. The chain is built from TRBV19 and TRBJ1-6; possibly TRBD1 for D (5 bases). Germline values: CDR1 LNHDA, CDR2 SQIVND (reference sequence). The CDR3 sequence is 15 residues long. V lost 4 bases and J lost 7, with 14 bases in between. CDR3 loop: CASSRGGDGNSPLHF. CDR3 DNA sequence: TGTGCCAGTAGTAGGGGCGGAGATGGGAATTCACCCCTCCACTTT.

The chain combines TRBV6-2 or TRBV6-3 with TRBJ1-4, with D possibly matching TRBD1 (5 bases). Looked up from germline, CDR1 is MNHEY and CDR2 is SVGEGT. The CDR3 sequence is 14 residues long. Trimming cost V 0 bases and J 15 bases, with 17 bases left between them. The CDR3, as DNA: TGTGCCAGCAGTTACTCATCCGGGGGGGGGAGCATGTTTTTT. It encodes CASSYSSGGGSMFF.